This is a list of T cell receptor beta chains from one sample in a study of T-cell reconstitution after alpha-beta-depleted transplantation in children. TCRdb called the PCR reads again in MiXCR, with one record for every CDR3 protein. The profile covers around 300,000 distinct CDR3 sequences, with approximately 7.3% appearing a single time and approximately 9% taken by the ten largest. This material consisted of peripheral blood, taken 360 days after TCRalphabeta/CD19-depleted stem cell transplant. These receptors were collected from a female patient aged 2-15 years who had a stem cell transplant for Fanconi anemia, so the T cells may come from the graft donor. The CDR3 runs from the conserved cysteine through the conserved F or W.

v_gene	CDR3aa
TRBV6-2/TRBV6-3	CASSPRTGQNQPQHF
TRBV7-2	CASSQGGTYNQPQHF
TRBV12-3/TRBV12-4	CASSASGIGEAFF
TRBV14	CASSQTRGFAEAFF
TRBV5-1	CASSLVSGGAGEQYF
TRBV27	CASSLSRFRSSYEQYF
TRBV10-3	CAIRGDRPLEAFF
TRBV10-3	CAISERSRETQYF
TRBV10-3	CAISGQARGDTQYF
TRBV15	CATRWGPYTGELFF
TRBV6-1	CASRDSGVIYGEQFF
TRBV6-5	CASSYGPPGGGAYEQFF
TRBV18	CASSRSQGDTGELFF
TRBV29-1	CSVRGQFSYEQYF
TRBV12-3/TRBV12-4	CASSSRTMDRGYNEQFF
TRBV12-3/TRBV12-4	CASSQRDRGRDEQFF
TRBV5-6	CASSLDPNQPQHF
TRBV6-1	CASSDRRVGYGYTF
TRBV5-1	CASSFGSGTNTGELFF
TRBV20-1	CSASMDSRSTDTQYF
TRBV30	CAWRGTGTTYEQYF
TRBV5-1	CASSLEGTGLYPGGYTF
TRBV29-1	CSVEYSGINYGYTF
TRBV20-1	CSARQASTDTQYF
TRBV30	CAWSRTTDTQYF
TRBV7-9	CASSPDGRLYNEQFF
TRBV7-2	CASSPRGEGLVAFF
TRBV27	CASSWGAGELFF
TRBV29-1	CSGGTRLTEAFF
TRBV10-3	CAISGSGGTDTQYF
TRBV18	CASSPPGTSGNTIYF
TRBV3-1	CASSLGQGRVNTEAFF
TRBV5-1	CASSLIGQGGLAEAFF
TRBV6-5	CASSSAGITDTQYF
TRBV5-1	CASSFGGTVNVGTEAFF
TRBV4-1	CASSQEAWQPQHF
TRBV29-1	CSVGEGGGYGEQYF
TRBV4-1	CASSHTGPSYEQYF
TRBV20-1	CSARVLAAYNEQFF
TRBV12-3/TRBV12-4	CASTPGPSFSGNTIYF
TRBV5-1	CASRQGSTDTQYF
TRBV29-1	CSVSHRVDLPEAFF
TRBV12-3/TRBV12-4	CASSFGRAAGYTF
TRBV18	CASSPRTSGGRYNEQFF
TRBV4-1	CASSHGGRWTGELFF
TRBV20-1	CSARGGSSNQPQHF
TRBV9	CASSLNIGSPLHF
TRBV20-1	CSARQGANEQYF
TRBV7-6	CASSPGPMNTEAFF
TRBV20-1	CSARAGGLFQETQYF
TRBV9	CASSATSGSQPQHF
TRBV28	CASSLGTSGRGEQYF
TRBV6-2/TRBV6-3	CASSYSRDLEQETQYF